A selection of T cell receptor beta chains follows, all from one sample in a study of PD-1 blockade in classical Hodgkin lymphoma. Generated by immunoSEQ multiplex PCR, the TCRdb table keeps only in-frame clones and is missing some. The data contain 900 or so clones, roughly 84% of them singletons. The material sequenced was CD8+ T cells from blood, taken at baseline. Receptor source: a human donor with classical Hodgkin lymphoma. CDR3s leave out the opening cysteine and the closing phenylalanine or tryptophan. Each record gives: V gene, CDR3 protein.

TRBV4-1 | ASSPGTGSYNEQF
TRBV7-9 | ASSFREVHEQY
TRBV2 | ASFIRGAGELF
TRBV9 | ASSVDWSIPPY
TRBV2 | ASTGQNTYEQY
TRBV10-2 | ASVGLNEQF
TRBV9 | ASSVVGTGDEQY
TRBV10-3 | AISDGGRYEQY
TRBV11-2 | ASSYGPGGAYEQY
TRBV19 | ASGNTGGFTEAF
TRBV27 | ASSPNGVNNEQF
TRBV6-6 | ASSYGLAGDNEQF
TRBV10-1 | ASSEWVGGAETQY
TRBV29-1 | SVESGVPWGNDEAF
TRBV14 | ASTPQGWLRTEAF
TRBV4-1 | ASSQDPSGSANYGYT
TRBV5-3 | ASSLVGTLGGGYT
TRBV6-5 | ASSYSPGETQY
TRBV6-1 | ASSELKGLAGRPF
TRBV9 | ASSATPGVSPGNEQF
TRBV11-1 | ASGPIGGGRQPQH
TRBV30 | AWRGRGANSRNTGELF
TRBV4-2 | ASSLVGTLGGGYT
TRBV6-9 | ASSYGAGSTYEQY
TRBV7-3 | ASSLRQGPSQPQH
TRBV4-2 | ASSPLDSGYYEQY
TRBV15 | ATSKLAESSYEQY
TRBV7-9 | ASNYPGGRDTQY
TRBV11-2 | ASSTWTSGRTDTQY
TRBV4-2 | ASSQGSLTTYEQY
TRBV9 | ASSGTSGSYNEQF
TRBV5-4 | ASSLVGTLGGGYT
TRBV6-4 | ASSRLAGGTGELF
TRBV10-2 | ARSAGQSYEQY
TRBV27 | ASSPTLWGPHYEQY
TRBV6-5 | ASSSTTGITEAF
TRBV6-6 | ASSYGGANTEAF
TRBV25-1 | ASSEEDTVYEQY
TRBV29-1 | SVAGGTMNTEAF
TRBV5-4 | ASWGGQGATDTQY
TRBV11-2 | ASSPSPDRLNEKLF